Detailed here is one T cell receptor (beta chain). Its target is unknown. Some clones are missing from TCRdb's copy, which holds only in-frame ones; the method was immunoSEQ multiplex PCR. The profile shows 150,000 or so clones, approximately 81% of them singletons. The data originate from a study of cytotoxic CD8 clonotypes in ibrutinib-treated CLL. Whole-study findings and limits: At progression, clonality fell back toward baseline after rising at ibrutinib response.

Germline-derived CDR1 and CDR2 are MNHNY and SVGAGI (reference sequence). CDR3 length: 14 residues. The V segment lost 2 bases and the J segment 5 bases; nucleotides outside the gene matches: 6. Source: PBMCs, taken after 12 months of ibrutinib treatment. This sequence joins TRBV6-6 and TRBJ2-7, with 7 nucleotides matching TRBD1. The receptor's source is a human donor with chronic lymphocytic leukemia. The CDR3 bases are TGTGCCAGCAGTTACCGGGACAGATTCCACGAGCAGTACTTC. This codes for CASSYRDRFHEQYF.